Presented here are 9 T cell receptor beta chains from one specimen sequenced in a study of blood T cell repertoires in COVID-19. Produced via immunoSEQ multiplex PCR; TCRdb's table is partial and in-frame only. Altogether about 68,000 clones are present, less than 90% being singletons, with the ten largest covering more than 8%. The sequenced material came from peripheral blood. The origin of the receptors is a man between 50 and 59 years old with active COVID-19.

This clone appeared once. The CDR3 spells CASSDTGTDLNTEAFF. The CDR3 DNA is TGTGCCAGCAGCGACACCGGGACAGACCTGAACACTGAAGCTTTCTTT. This chain uses TRBV7-9 with TRBJ1-1, with 7 bases that match TRBD1. CDR1 SEHNR and CDR2 FQNEAQ come from the germline V gene (reference sequence). The CDR3 contains 16 residues. V trimming: 5 bases; J trimming: 0 bases; junction bases outside the gene matches: 9.

This clone was detected a few times. The chain carries TRBV7-8 and TRBJ2-2, with D possibly TRBD1 on 6 matching bases. The CDR3 is made up of 13 amino acids. Germline V gene lookup returns CDR1 SGHVS and CDR2 FQNEAQ. The CDR3 nucleotides read TGTACTCAGGGGCCTGGCCCCACCGGGGAGCTGTTTTTT. Translating gives CTQGPGPTGELFF.

The chain employs TRBV7-2 and TRBJ2-3; 10 bases agree with TRBD2. With 4 bases clipped from V and 0 bases from J, the junction kept 10 bases outside the gene matches. Germline V CDR1 and CDR2: SGHTA, FQGNSA. The CDR3 consists of 18 residues. In DNA form, the CDR3 reads TGTGCCAGCAGCTCCCGGCCTAGCGGGGGCCTAAGCACAGATACGCAGTATTTT. Translated, it gives CASSSRPSGGLSTDTQYF.

V is TRBV15 and J is TRBJ2-2; TRBD2 matches 14 bases. The CDR3 is made up of 18 amino acids. Unmatched junction bases numbered 8, after V lost 4 bases and J lost 4 bases. From germline, CDR1 is LNHNV and CDR2 YYDKDF (reference sequence). The CDR3 protein is CATSIRTSGRTSTGELFF. CDR3 in DNA: TGTGCCACCAGCATCCGGACTAGCGGGAGGACGAGCACCGGGGAGCTGTTTTTT.

The V call is TRBV9, the J call TRBJ2-5, with 7 bases fitting TRBD1. This CDR3 spans 13 amino acids. Germline V lookup: CDR1 SGDLS, CDR2 YYNGEE. J lost 6 bases, V lost 3 bases, and 5 bases had no gene match. DNA for the CDR3: TGTGCCAGCAGCGAGGGGGCTATGCAGACCCAGTACTTC. Translation gives CASSEGAMQTQYF.

This clone was seen a single time. The CDR3 DNA is TGTGCCAGTACCCTCGGGTCGGCGGGGGGAGGCCAAGAGACCCAGTACTTC. Residues: CASTLGSAGGGQETQYF. J is TRBJ2-5 and V is TRBV19; TRBD2 matches 8 bases. Per germline, CDR1 LNHDA and CDR2 SQIVND (reference sequence). Trimming at V came to 7 bases and at J to 1 base, leaving 14 bases not matched to a gene. The CDR3 runs 17 residues.

The chain couples TRBV6-5 to TRBJ2-6, with unresolved D. This CDR3 has 13 residues. Germline CDR1 MNHEY, CDR2 SVGAGI. V was clipped by 7 bases and J by 4 bases, with 8 bases between them. For the CDR3, the DNA is TGTGCCAGCAAAAATATGGGGGCCAACGTCCTGACTTTC. Its protein is CASKNMGANVLTF.

The table lists this clone with a count of one. The rearrangement links TRBV5-5 to TRBJ2-3; a weak D match, TRBD2 (6 bases). CDR3 size: 14 residues. From germline, CDR1 is SGHKS and CDR2 YYEKEE (reference sequence). Trimming stripped 0 bases from V and 4 bases from J, with 9 bases between. The CDR3 loop is CASSLVPGADTQYF. DNA of the CDR3: TGTGCCAGCAGCTTGGTTCCGGGAGCAGATACGCAGTATTTT.

This clone was seen once. The rearrangement uses TRBV20-1 and TRBJ2-1, with TRBD2 matching over 10 bases. There are 15 residues in the CDR3. Trimming cost V 3 bases and J 5 bases; bases outside gene matches: 7. Germline CDR1 is DFQATT and CDR2 is SNEGSKA (reference sequence). The CDR3 region is CSASRASGGNNEQFF. The CDR3 DNA sequence: TGCAGTGCTAGTCGGGCTAGCGGGGGTAACAATGAGCAGTTCTTC.